The 27 T cell receptor beta chains in this list originate from one sample, sequenced in a study of blood T cell repertoires in COVID-19. Generated by immunoSEQ multiplex PCR, the TCRdb table keeps only in-frame clones and is missing some. The sample lists around 40,000 clones, roughly 81% seen once, with roughly 15% in the top ten. The sample taken for sequencing was peripheral blood. Receptors originate from a human donor in a cohort sampled during active COVID-19.

The rearrangement uses TRBV5-6 and TRBJ2-5; TRBD2 matches at 11 bases. V lost 4 bases, J lost 5 bases, and 16 bases stayed unmatched. This CDR3 region has 18 residues. From germline, CDR1 is SGHDT and CDR2 YYEEEE. DNA of the CDR3: TGTGCCAGCAGCAGAACTGGGCTAGCGGGGGGATTCGGGGAGACCCAGTACTTC. This sequence encodes CASSRTGLAGGFGETQYF.

The chain employs TRBV10-3 and TRBJ2-5; 10 bases match TRBD2. The CDR3 is 17 residues long. Germline V lookup: CDR1 ENHRY, CDR2 SYGVKD. V was clipped by 10 bases and J by 5 bases; unmatched bases: 19. CDR3 region: CATAAIAGAGGPETQYF. CDR3 bases: TGTGCCACCGCCGCGATTGCGGGAGCGGGGGGGCCCGAGACCCAGTACTTC.

This clone was counted a few times. This CDR3 is also generated by other DNA sequences in the sample. The chain is built from TRBV7-3 and TRBJ1-1; 7 bases are a match to TRBD1. Germline trimming cut 5 bases from V and 0 bases from J; bases unmatched to any gene: 3. The germline CDR1 and CDR2 sequences are SGHTA and FQGTGA. This CDR3 has 14 amino acids. The CDR3 protein is CASSPGGMNTEAFF. CDR3 DNA: TGTGCCAGCAGCCCAGGGGGGATGAACACTGAAGCTTTCTTT.

The chain uses TRBV29-1 and TRBJ1-5, with TRBD1 as a possible D gene (5 bases). CDR3 length: 14 residues. The germline V and J ends were trimmed by 4 bases and 7 bases, with 17 bases remaining between them. CDR1 and CDR2 (germline): SQVTM, ANQGSEA. This CDR3 is CSVAGAGSDQPQHF. The CDR3 DNA reads TGCAGCGTTGCTGGGGCGGGGTCGGACCAGCCCCAGCATTTT.

This chain connects TRBV5-1 to TRBJ2-3; TRBD2 matches 9 bases. Losses at the gene ends were 2 bases for V and 3 bases for J; bases not matched to a gene: 1. This CDR3 is 14 amino acids long. The V gene's germline CDR1 is SGHRS and CDR2 YFSETQ. CDR3 protein: CASSLSGRTDTQYF. The CDR3 DNA follows: TGCGCCAGCAGCTTAAGCGGGAGGACAGATACGCAGTATTTT.

This clone was recorded only once. The chain has TRBV28 and TRBJ1-3; D is unclear. V was pared by 4 bases and J by 2 bases, with 6 bases between. CDR1 is MDHEN and CDR2 is SYDVKM in the germline V gene. The CDR3 spans 13 residues. The CDR3, as DNA: TGTGCCAGCAGTTCAGGCCCTGGAAACACCATATATTTT. Protein sequence: CASSSGPGNTIYF. The full variable domain, completed using reference TRBV28 and TRBJ1-3, is DVKVTQSSRYLVKRTGEKVFLECVQDMDHENMFWYRQDPGLGLRLIYFSYDVKMKEKGDIPEGYSVSREKKERFSLILESASTNQTSMYLCASSSGPGNTIYFGEGSWLTVV.

This clone was detected only once. The V gene is TRBV4-1, the J gene TRBJ2-2, with 7 bases fitting TRBD1. The CDR3 is 15 residues long. Germline values: CDR1 MGHRA, CDR2 YSYEKL. Unmatched junction bases numbered 2, after V lost 4 bases and J lost 0 bases. CDR3: CASSLGTANTGELFF. In DNA form, the CDR3 reads TGCGCCAGCAGCCTCGGGACAGCGAACACCGGGGAGCTGTTTTTT.

As DNA, the CDR3 is TGTGCCAGTAGTATAATAAGGGGCGGCAGGGGGAAAACTGAAGCTTTCTTT. As protein: CASSIIRGGRGKTEAFF. This rearrangement joins TRBV19 to TRBJ1-1; 7 nucleotides agree with TRBD1. The J segment lost 5 bases and the V segment lost 2 bases, leaving 14 bases of the junction unmatched. This CDR3 contains 17 residues. From germline, CDR1 is LNHDA and CDR2 SQIVND (reference sequence).

V usage is TRBV7-2 and J usage is TRBJ1-4; D is unclear. Looked up from germline, CDR1 is SGHTA and CDR2 is FQGNSA. The CDR3 sequence is 15 residues long. With 8 bases removed from V and 3 bases from J, the gap between germline ends came to 16 bases. The CDR3 coding sequence is TGTGCCAGCGCCCCGGGGAGGCATCCTAATGAAAAACTGTTTTTT. Its translation is CASAPGRHPNEKLFF.

There are a few counts of this clone. The chain is built from TRBV4-2 and TRBJ2-1, with D perhaps matching TRBD1 (7 bases). This CDR3 has 17 residues. With 3 bases removed from V and 13 bases from J, the gap between germline ends came to 28 bases. Germline assignment: CDR1 LGHNA and CDR2 YNFKEQ. CDR3 DNA sequence: TGTGCCAGCAGCCACACGGCGGGACAGATAGGAACAATTAGACAGTTCTTC. This encodes CASSHTAGQIGTIRQFF.

The chain employs TRBV19 and TRBJ1-2; 10 bases match TRBD1. This CDR3 region has 15 residues. Germline CDR1 and CDR2: LNHDA and SQIVND (reference sequence). V lost 5 bases, J lost 2 bases, and 5 bases stayed unmatched. The DNA of the CDR3 is TGTGCCAGTAGTCCGGGACAGGGGCCCAACTATGGCTACACCTTC. Protein product: CASSPGQGPNYGYTF.

The chain joins TRBV5-1 to TRBJ2-2, with 12 bases lining up with TRBD2. V gave up 7 bases and J gave up 6 bases; unmatched junction bases: 7. CDR1 and CDR2 from the germline V gene are SGHRS and YFSETQ. CDR3 size: 15 residues. In DNA, the CDR3 is TGCGCCAGCGGATCTGGACTAGCGGGATCCGGGGAGCTGTTTTTT. Amino acid sequence: CASGSGLAGSGELFF.

The rearrangement joins TRBV2 to TRBJ1-5; 12 nucleotides agree with TRBD1. With V trimmed by 6 bases and J by 6 bases, 6 bases remained unmatched. CDR1 and CDR2 (germline): SNHLY, FYNNEI. This CDR3 contains 15 residues. DNA for the CDR3: TGTGCCAGCAGGGCCGGGACAGGGGGCAGTCAGCCCCAGCATTTT. As protein: CASRAGTGGSQPQHF.

V is TRBV19 and J is TRBJ2-3, with D possibly matching TRBD1 (6 bases). CDR1 LNHDA and CDR2 SQIVND come from the germline V gene (reference sequence). The V end lost 3 bases, the J end lost 4 bases, and 14 bases lay between the germline ends. The length of the CDR3 is 15 residues. The CDR3 coding sequence is TGTGCCAGTAGTATTATCAGGGGTCGGGCAGATACGCAGTATTTT. It yields the protein CASSIIRGRADTQYF.

The chain is built from TRBV30 and TRBJ1-1; no firm D call. This CDR3 has 14 amino acids. Per germline, CDR1 GTSNPN and CDR2 SVGIG (reference sequence). V was cut by 0 bases and J by 1 base, with 9 bases left in between. The CDR3 nucleotides read TGTGCCTGGAGTGTAAGTCAGGAGAACACTGAAGCTTTCTTT. It yields the protein CAWSVSQENTEAFF. The whole variable domain, filled in from reference TRBV30 and TRBJ1-1, reads SQTIHQWPATLVQPVGSPLSLECTVEGTSNPNLYWYRQAAGRGLQLLFYSVGIGQISSEVPQNLSASRPQDRQFILSSKKLLLSDSGFYLCAWSVSQENTEAFFGQGTRLTVV.

CDR3 loop: CASSLSRGAYGYTF. In DNA form, the CDR3 reads TGTGCCAGCAGCTTGTCCCGGGGGGCGTATGGCTACACCTTC. J is TRBJ1-2 and V is TRBV5-4; tentatively, D is TRBD1 (6 bases). CDR1 and CDR2 from the germline V gene are SGHNT and YYREEE (reference sequence). Deletions cut 1 base from V and 5 bases from J, with 12 bases between. CDR3 size: 14 residues.

The CDR3 loop reads CASSDPQVSNSPLHF. For the CDR3, the DNA is TGTGCCAGCAGTGATCCTCAGGTTTCAAATTCACCCCTCCACTTT. This sequence joins TRBV2 and TRBJ1-6; no reliable D call. V was clipped by 3 bases and J by 7 bases, with 13 bases between them. CDR1 and CDR2 from the germline V gene are SNHLY and FYNNEI. The CDR3 is 15 residues long.

The rearrangement links TRBV7-9 to TRBJ1-6; TRBD1 is a possible D gene (5 bases). The CDR3 runs to 18 residues. Per germline, CDR1 SEHNR and CDR2 FQNEAQ (reference sequence). V was clipped by 1 base and J by 5 bases, with 18 bases between them. In DNA form, the CDR3 reads TGTGCCAGCAGCTTAGAGGGGAGGGCAGGAGGGAATAATTCACCCCTCCACTTT. Translating gives CASSLEGRAGGNNSPLHF.

This sequence joins TRBV10-3 and TRBJ2-7; possibly TRBD1 for D (6 bases). The CDR3 loop spans 17 amino acids. From germline, CDR1 is ENHRY and CDR2 SYGVKD. Trimming took 3 bases from V and 1 from J, leaving 19 bases between them. In DNA, the CDR3 is TGTGCCATCAGTGATAGGCAGGGGTATATGAGGTCCTACGAGCAGTACTTC. Translation gives CAISDRQGYMRSYEQYF.

V gene TRBV3-1 (or the pseudogene TRBV3-2) combines with J gene TRBJ2-7; TRBD1 aligns across 8 bases. This CDR3 spans 16 amino acids. CDR1 and CDR2 (germline): LGHDT, YNNKEL (reference sequence). Trimming cost V 3 bases and J 1 base; bases outside gene matches: 8. CDR3 DNA: TGTGCCAGCAGCCAGACCGGGACAGGAAAGTCCTACGAGCAGTACTTC. Its translation is CASSQTGTGKSYEQYF.

The chain employs TRBV9 and TRBJ2-1, with D uncertain. Germline CDR1 reads SGDLS; CDR2 reads YYNGEE. The V gene lost 1 base and the J gene lost 0 bases, with 8 bases spanning the gap. This CDR3 has 15 residues. Here the CDR3 DNA reads TGTGCCAGCAGCGTAACACAGAGCTCCTACAATGAGCAGTTCTTC. This gives the protein CASSVTQSSYNEQFF.

The rearrangement links TRBV2 to TRBJ2-1, with TRBD2 matching over 13 bases. This CDR3 has 18 amino acids. Trimming at V came to 8 bases and at J to 0 bases, leaving 10 bases not matched to a gene. The germline CDR1 and CDR2 sequences are SNHLY and FYNNEI. The CDR3 region is CASLSGLAGTSSYNEQFF. DNA of the CDR3: TGTGCCAGCCTCTCGGGACTAGCGGGGACTTCCTCCTACAATGAGCAGTTCTTC.

This chain connects TRBV19 to TRBJ2-5; 9 positions agree with TRBD1. Per germline, CDR1 LNHDA and CDR2 SQIVND (reference sequence). The CDR3 consists of 15 residues. J gave up 5 bases and V 4 bases, and 8 bases lay outside the gene matches. The CDR3 spells CASSKGGQGGETQYF. DNA of the CDR3: TGTGCCAGTAGTAAGGGGGGACAGGGCGGCGAGACCCAGTACTTC.

V usage is TRBV18 and J usage is TRBJ2-1, with TRBD2 matching over 9 bases. Germline V gene data show CDR1 as KGHSH and CDR2 as LQKENI. The CDR3 loop spans 19 amino acids. V lost 6 bases to trimming and J lost 4 bases; unmatched junction nucleotides: 19. CDR3 bases: TGTGCCAGCTCGCCCTCCGGTTTAGCGGGGGCCCAAATATACAATGAGCAGTTCTTC. This sequence encodes CASSPSGLAGAQIYNEQFF.

CDR3 residues: CASSSGRGTLNTEAFF. Here the CDR3 DNA reads TGTGCCAGCAGCTCGGGCAGGGGTACCCTAAACACTGAAGCTTTCTTT. The V gene is TRBV7-9, the J gene TRBJ1-1, with D perhaps TRBD1 (6 bases). The germline gives CDR1 SEHNR, CDR2 FQNEAQ (reference sequence). The CDR3 sequence is 16 residues long. Trimming removed 4 bases at V and 2 bases at J, with 17 bases between.

On this clone itself: Additional DNA sequences in this sample encode the identical CDR3. The chain is built from TRBV5-1 and TRBJ2-2; a weak D match, TRBD2 (7 bases). The CDR3 spans 15 residues. CDR1 and CDR2 from the germline V gene are SGHRS and YFSETQ. V lost 2 bases, J lost 3 bases, and 11 bases lay in between. The CDR3 sequence: CASSFGGGDTGELFF. Here the CDR3 DNA reads TGCGCCAGCAGCTTCGGCGGGGGCGACACCGGGGAGCTGTTTTTT.

The V gene is TRBV5-4, the J gene TRBJ1-1, with D unclear. The CDR3 loop spans 16 amino acids. Germline-derived CDR1 and CDR2 are SGHNT and YYREEE (reference sequence). V was cut by 4 bases and J by 5 bases, with 21 bases left in between. Here the CDR3 reads CASSTPRQESITEAFF. CDR3 DNA: TGTGCCAGCAGCACCCCCAGGCAGGAAAGTATTACTGAAGCTTTCTTT.